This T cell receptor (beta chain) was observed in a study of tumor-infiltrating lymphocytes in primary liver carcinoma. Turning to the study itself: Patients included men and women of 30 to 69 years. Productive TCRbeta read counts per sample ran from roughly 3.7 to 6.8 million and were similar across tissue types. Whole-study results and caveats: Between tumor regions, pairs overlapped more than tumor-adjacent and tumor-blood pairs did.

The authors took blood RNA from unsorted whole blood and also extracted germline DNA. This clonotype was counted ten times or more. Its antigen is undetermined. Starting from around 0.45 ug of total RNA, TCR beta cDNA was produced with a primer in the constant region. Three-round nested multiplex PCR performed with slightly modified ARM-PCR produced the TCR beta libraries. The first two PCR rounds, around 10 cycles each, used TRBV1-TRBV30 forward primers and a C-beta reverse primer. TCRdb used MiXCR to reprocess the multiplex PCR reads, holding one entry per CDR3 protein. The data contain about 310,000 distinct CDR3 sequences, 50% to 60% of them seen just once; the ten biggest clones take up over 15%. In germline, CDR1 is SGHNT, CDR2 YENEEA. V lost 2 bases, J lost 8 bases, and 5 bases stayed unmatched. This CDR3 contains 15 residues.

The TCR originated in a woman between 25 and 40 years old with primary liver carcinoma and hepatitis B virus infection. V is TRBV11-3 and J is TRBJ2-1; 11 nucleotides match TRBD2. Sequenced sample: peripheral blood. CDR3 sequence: CASSLLTSGKDEQFF. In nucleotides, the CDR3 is TGTGCCAGCAGCTTACTGACTAGCGGGAAAGATGAGCAGTTCTTC. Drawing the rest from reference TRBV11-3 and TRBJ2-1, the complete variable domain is EAGVVQSPRYKIIEKKQPVAFWCNPISGHNTLYWYLQNLGQGPELLIRYENEEAVDDSQLPKDRFSAERLKGVDSTLKIQPAELGDSAVYLCASSLLTSGKDEQFFGPGTRLTVL.